This TCR beta chain is drawn from a study of blood T cells in healthy people across ages. A second PCR of about 7 to 12 cycles used a sample-barcoded 5' primer and a J-beta primer mix. TCRdb reprocessed the 5' RACE reads with MiXCR, giving one entry per CDR3 protein. The sample comprises around 990,000 distinct CDR3 sequences, less than 25% of which are singletons, and approximately 0.79% rests with the top ten. This CDR3 region has 17 residues. The J segment lost 7 bases and the V segment lost 2 bases, leaving 16 bases of the junction unmatched. Germline CDR1 LGHNA, CDR2 YSLEER. This sample was also put to use in a study of T cells of mothers and their children.

This receptor was taken from a girl aged 2 to 10 in good health. The chain joins TRBV4-3 to TRBJ1-2; TRBD1 matches 7 bases. Sequencing used blood. The CDR3 DNA follows: TGCGCCAGCAGCCAATGGATTGGGGAGACAGGGTCGGGTGGCTACACCTTC. It codes for CASSQWIGETGSGGYTF.